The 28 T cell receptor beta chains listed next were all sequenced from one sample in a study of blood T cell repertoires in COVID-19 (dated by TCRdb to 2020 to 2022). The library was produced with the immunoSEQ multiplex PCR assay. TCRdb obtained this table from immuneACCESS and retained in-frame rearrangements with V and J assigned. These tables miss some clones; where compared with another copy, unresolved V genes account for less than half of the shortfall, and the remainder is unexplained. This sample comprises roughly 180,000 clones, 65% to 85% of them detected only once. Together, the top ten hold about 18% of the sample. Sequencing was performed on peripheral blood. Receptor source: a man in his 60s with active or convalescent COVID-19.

This chain's CDR3 is CASRSGQNYGYTF. In nucleotides, the CDR3 is TGTGCCAGCAGGTCGGGACAGAACTATGGCTACACCTTC. The chain employs TRBV27 and TRBJ1-2; 7 nucleotides align to TRBD1. V lost 6 bases to trimming and J lost 2 bases; unmatched junction nucleotides: 3. In germline, CDR1 is MNHEY, CDR2 SMNVEV (reference sequence). This CDR3 comprises 13 residues.

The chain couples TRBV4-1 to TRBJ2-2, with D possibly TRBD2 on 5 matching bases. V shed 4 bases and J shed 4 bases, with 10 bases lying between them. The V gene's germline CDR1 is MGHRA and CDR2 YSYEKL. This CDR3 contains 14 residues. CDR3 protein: CASSRREITGELFF. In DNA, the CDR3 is TGCGCCAGCAGCCGCCGGGAAATCACCGGGGAGCTGTTTTTT.

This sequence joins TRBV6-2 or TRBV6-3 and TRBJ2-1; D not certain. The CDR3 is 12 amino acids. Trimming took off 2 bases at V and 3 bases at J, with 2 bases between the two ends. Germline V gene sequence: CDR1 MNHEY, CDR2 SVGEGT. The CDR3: CASSYHYNEQFF. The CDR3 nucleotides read TGTGCCAGCAGTTACCACTACAATGAGCAGTTCTTC.

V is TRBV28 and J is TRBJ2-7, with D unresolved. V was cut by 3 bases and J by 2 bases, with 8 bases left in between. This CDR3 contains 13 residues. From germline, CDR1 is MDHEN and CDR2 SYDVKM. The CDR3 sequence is CASSFKWPYEQYF. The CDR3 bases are TGTGCCAGCAGTTTTAAGTGGCCCTACGAGCAGTACTTC.

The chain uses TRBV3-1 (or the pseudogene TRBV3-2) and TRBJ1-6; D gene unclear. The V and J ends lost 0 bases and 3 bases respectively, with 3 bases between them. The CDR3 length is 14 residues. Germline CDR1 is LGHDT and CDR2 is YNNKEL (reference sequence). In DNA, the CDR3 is TGTGCCAGCAGCCAAGACAGCTATAATTCACCCCTCCACTTT. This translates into CASSQDSYNSPLHF.

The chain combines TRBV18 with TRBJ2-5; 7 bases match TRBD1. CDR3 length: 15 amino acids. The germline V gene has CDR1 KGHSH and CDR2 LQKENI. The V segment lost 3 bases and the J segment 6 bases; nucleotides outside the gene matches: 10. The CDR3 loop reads CASSPTGTVFQTQYF. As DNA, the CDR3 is TGTGCCAGCTCACCGACCGGGACAGTCTTTCAGACCCAGTACTTC.

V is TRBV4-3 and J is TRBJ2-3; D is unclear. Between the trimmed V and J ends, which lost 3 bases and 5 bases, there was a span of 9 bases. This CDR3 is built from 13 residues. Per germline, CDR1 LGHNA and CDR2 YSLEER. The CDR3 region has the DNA TGCGCCAGCAGCCAGGCTCAGCGAGATACGCAGTATTTT. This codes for CASSQAQRDTQYF.

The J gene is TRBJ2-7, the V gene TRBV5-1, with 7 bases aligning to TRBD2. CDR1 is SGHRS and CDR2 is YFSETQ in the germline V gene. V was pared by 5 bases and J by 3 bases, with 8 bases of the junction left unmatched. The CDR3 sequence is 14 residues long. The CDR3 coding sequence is TGCGCCAGCAGAAGGGAGGGAGCGGGCTACGAGCAGTACTTC. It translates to CASRREGAGYEQYF.

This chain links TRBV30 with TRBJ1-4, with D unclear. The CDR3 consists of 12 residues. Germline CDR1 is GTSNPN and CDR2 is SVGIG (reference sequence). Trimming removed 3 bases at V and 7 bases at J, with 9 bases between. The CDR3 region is CAWSKSGEKLFF. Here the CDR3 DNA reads TGTGCCTGGAGCAAATCGGGTGAAAAACTGTTTTTT.

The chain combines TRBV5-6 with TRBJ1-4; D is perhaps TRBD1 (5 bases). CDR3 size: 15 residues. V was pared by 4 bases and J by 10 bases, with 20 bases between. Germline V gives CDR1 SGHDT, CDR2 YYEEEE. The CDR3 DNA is TGTGCCAGCAGCAACTCCGACAGTTCCCTCGGAAAACTGTTTTTT. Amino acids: CASSNSDSSLGKLFF.

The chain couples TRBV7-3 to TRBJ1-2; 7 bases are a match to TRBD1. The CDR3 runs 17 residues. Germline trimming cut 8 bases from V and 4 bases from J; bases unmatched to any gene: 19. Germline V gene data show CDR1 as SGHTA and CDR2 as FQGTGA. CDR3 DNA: TGTGCCAGCTACGGGAGGGGACAGCCCAAGATTTTCTATGGCTACACCTTC. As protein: CASYGRGQPKIFYGYTF.

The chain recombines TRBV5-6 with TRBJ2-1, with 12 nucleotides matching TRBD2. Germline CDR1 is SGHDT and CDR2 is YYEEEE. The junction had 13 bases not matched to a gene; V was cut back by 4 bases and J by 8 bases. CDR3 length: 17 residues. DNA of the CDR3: TGTGCCAGCAGCATAAGACTAGCGGGAGCCTATATTTATGAGCAGTTCTTC. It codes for CASSIRLAGAYIYEQFF.

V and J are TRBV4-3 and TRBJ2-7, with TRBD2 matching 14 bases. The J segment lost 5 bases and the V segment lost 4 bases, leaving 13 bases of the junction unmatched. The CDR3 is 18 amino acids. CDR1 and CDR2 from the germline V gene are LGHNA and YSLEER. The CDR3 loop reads CASSRTGTSGRSGHEQYF. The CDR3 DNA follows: TGCGCCAGCAGCCGAACCGGGACTAGCGGGAGAAGTGGCCACGAGCAGTACTTC.

CDR3 sequence (DNA): TGCGCCAGCAGCCTTCAGCCAGGCATGGACGGGGAGCTGTTTTTT. Translation: CASSLQPGMDGELFF. The V call is TRBV5-1, the J call TRBJ2-2; D call uncertain. The CDR3 spans 15 residues. Trimming removed 4 bases at V and 7 bases at J, with 17 bases between. Looked up from germline, CDR1 is SGHRS and CDR2 is YFSETQ.

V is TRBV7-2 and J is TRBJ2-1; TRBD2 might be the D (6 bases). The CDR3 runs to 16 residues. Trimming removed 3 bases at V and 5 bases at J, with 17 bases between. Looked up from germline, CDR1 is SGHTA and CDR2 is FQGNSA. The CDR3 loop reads CASSLNQAGIHNEQFF. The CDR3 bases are TGTGCCAGCAGCTTGAATCAAGCGGGTATCCACAATGAGCAGTTCTTC.

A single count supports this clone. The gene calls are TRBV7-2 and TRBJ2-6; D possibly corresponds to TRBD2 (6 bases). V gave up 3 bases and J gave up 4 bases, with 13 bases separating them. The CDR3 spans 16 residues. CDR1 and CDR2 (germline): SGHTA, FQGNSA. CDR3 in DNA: TGTGCCAGCAGCTTTGAGGCGGGGCCCGGGGCCAACGTCCTGACTTTC. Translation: CASSFEAGPGANVLTF.

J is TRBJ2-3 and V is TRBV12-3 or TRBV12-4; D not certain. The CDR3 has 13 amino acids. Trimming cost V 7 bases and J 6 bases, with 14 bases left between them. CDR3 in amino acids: CASTGSSPDTQYF. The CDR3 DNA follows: TGTGCCAGCACCGGGTCCTCCCCGGATACGCAGTATTTT.

This chain's CDR3 is CASSGTGWGDGYTF. CDR3 in DNA: TGTGCCAGCAGCGGTACGGGGTGGGGAGATGGCTACACCTTC. V and J are TRBV28 and TRBJ1-2, with no clear D. CDR1 and CDR2 from the germline V gene are MDHEN and SYDVKM. Deletions cut 6 bases from V and 6 bases from J, with 17 bases between. The CDR3 runs 14 residues.

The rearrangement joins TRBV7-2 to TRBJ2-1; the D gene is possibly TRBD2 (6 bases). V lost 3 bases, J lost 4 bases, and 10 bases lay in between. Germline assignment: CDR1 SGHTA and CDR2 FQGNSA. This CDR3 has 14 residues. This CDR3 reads CASSFAGRYNEQFF. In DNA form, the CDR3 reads TGTGCCAGCAGCTTCGCGGGACGTTACAATGAGCAGTTCTTC. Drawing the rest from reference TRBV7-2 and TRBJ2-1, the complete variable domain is GAGVSQSPSNKVTEKGKDVELRCDPISGHTALYWYRQSLGQGLEFLIYFQGNSAPDKSGLPSDRFSAERTGGSVSTLTIQRTQQEDSAVYLCASSFAGRYNEQFFGPGTRLTVL.

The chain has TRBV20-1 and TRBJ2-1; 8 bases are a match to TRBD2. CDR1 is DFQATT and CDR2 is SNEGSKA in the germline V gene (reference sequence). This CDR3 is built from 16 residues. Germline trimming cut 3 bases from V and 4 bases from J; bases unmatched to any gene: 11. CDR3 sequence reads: CSASPLAAITYNEQFF. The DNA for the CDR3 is TGCAGTGCTAGTCCACTAGCGGCTATCACGTACAATGAGCAGTTCTTC.

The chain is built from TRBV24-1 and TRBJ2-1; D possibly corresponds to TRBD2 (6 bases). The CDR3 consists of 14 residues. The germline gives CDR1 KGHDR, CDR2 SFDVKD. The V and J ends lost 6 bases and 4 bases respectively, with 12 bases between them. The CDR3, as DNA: TGTGCCACCAGTCACGGAGGACTATACAATGAGCAGTTCTTC. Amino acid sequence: CATSHGGLYNEQFF.

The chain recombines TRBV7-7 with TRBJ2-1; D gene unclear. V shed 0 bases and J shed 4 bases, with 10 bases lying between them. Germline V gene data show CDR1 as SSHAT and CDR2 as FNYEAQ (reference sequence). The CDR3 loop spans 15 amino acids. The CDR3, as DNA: TGTGCCAGCAGCTTAGCAGATGGCCTGTACAATGAGCAGTTCTTC. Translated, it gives CASSLADGLYNEQFF.

This CDR3 is CASIPGGEYNEQFF. The CDR3, as DNA: TGTGCCAGCATCCCAGGGGGCGAGTACAATGAGCAGTTCTTC. The rearrangement joins TRBV5-6 to TRBJ2-1; 8 bases are a match to TRBD1. Germline CDR1 is SGHDT and CDR2 is YYEEEE. The length of the CDR3 is 14 residues. Trimming cost V 6 bases and J 4 bases; bases outside gene matches: 6.

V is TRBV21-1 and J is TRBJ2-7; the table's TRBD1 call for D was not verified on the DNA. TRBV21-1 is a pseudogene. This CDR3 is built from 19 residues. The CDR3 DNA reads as TGTGCCAGCAGCGTAACAGGGCGGGTACGGCCCCGCTGTTTTTGCGAGCAGTACTTC. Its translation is CASSVTGRVRPRCFCEQYF.

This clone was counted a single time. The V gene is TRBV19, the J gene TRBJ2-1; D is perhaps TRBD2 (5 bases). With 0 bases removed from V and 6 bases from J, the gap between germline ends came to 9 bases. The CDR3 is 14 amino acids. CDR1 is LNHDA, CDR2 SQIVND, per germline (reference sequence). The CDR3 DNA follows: TGTGCCAGTAGTATAGAAGGGAGTCTCAATGAGCAGTTCTTC. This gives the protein CASSIEGSLNEQFF.

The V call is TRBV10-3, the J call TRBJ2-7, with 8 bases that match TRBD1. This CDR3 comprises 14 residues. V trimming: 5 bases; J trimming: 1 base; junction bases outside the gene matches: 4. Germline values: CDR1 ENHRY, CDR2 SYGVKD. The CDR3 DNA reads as TGTGCCATCAGTCCGGGACAGGCGTCCTACGAGCAGTACTTC. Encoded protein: CAISPGQASYEQYF.

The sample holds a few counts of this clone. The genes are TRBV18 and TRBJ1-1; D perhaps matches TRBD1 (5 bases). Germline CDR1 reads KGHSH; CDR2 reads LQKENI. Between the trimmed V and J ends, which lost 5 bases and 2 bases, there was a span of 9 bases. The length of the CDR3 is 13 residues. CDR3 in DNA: TGTGCCAGCTCAGTAGACAGTAACACTGAAGCTTTCTTT. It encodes CASSVDSNTEAFF.

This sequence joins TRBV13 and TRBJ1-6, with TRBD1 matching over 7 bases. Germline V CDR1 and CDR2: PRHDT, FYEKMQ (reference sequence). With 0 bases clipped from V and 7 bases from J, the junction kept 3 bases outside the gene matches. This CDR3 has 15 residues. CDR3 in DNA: TGTGCCAGCAGCTTAGGCCGGGGACAGAATTCACCCCTCCACTTT. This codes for CASSLGRGQNSPLHF.